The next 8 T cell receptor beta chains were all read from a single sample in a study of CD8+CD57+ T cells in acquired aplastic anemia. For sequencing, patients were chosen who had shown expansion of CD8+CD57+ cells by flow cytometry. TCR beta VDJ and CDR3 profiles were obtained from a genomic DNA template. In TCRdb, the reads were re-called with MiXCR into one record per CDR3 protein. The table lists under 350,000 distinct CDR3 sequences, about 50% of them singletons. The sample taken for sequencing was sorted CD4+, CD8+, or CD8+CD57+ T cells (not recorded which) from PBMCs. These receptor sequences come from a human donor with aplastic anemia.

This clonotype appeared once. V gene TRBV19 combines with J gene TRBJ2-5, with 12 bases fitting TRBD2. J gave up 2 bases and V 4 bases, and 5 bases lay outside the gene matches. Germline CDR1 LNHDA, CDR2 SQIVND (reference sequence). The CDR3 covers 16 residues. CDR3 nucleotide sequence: TGTGCCAGTAGTAGACGGACTAGCGGGGAGCAAGAGACCCAGTACTTC. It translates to CASSRRTSGEQETQYF.

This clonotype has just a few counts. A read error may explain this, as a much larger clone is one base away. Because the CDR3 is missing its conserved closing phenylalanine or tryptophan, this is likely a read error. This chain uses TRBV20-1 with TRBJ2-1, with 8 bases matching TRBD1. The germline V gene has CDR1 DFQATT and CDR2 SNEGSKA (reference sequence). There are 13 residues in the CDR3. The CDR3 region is CGADGQGKYEQFL. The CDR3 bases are TGCGGTGCTGATGGACAGGGTAAATATGAGCAGTTCCTC.

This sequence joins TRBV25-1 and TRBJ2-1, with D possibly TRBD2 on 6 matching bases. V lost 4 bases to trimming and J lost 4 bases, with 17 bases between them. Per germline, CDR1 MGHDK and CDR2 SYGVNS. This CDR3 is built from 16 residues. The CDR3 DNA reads TGTGCCAGCAGTGCTAGAAGGGCGGGACTGTACAATGAGCAGTTCTTC. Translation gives CASSARRAGLYNEQFF.

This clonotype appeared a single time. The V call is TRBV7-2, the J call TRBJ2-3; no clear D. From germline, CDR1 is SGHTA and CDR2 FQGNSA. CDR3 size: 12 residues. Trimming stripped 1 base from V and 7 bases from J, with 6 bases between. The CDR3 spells CASSLGVYTQYF. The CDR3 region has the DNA TGTGCCAGCAGCTTAGGTGTGTATACGCAGTATTTT.

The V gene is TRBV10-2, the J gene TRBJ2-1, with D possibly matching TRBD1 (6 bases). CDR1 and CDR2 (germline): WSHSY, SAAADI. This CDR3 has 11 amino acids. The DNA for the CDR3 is TGCCCACAGGACAGTTACAATGAGCAGTTCTTC. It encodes CPQDSYNEQFF.

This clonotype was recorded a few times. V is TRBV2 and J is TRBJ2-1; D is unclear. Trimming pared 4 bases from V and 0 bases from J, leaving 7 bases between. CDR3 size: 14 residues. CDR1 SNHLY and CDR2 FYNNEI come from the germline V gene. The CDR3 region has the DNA TGTGCCAGCAGTGTGGCGAGCTCCTACAATGAGCAGTTCTTC. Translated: CASSVASSYNEQFF.

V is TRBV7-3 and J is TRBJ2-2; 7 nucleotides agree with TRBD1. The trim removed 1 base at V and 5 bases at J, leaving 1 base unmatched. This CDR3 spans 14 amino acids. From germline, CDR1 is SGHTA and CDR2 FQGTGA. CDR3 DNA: TGTGCCAGCAGCTTAAAGACAGGGACCGGGGAGCTGTTTTTT. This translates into CASSLKTGTGELFF.

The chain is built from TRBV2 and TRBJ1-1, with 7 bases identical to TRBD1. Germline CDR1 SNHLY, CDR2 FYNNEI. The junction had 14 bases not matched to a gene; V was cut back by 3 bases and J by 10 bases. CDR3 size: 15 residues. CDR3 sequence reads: CASSDPSGTAIVAFF. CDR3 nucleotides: TGTGCCAGCAGTGATCCTTCCGGGACAGCTATTGTAGCTTTCTTT.